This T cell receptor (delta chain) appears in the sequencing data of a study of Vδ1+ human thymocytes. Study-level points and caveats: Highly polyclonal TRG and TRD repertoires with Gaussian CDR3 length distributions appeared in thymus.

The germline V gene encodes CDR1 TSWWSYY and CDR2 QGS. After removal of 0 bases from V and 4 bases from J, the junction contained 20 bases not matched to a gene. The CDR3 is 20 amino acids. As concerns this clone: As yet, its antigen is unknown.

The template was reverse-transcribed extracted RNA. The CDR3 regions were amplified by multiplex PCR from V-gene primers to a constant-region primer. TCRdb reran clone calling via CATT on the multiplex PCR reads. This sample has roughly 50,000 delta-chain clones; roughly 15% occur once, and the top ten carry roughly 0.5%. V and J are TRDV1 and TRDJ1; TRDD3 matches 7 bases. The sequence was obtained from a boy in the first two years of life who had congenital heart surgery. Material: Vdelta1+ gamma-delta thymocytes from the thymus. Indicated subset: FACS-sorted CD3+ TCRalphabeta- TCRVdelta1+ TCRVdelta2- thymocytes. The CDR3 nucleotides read TGTGCTCTTGGGGAACTAAGTGAACTCCCTCTAAGCTGGGGGGACGATAAACTCATCTTT. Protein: CALGELSELPLSWGDDKLIF.